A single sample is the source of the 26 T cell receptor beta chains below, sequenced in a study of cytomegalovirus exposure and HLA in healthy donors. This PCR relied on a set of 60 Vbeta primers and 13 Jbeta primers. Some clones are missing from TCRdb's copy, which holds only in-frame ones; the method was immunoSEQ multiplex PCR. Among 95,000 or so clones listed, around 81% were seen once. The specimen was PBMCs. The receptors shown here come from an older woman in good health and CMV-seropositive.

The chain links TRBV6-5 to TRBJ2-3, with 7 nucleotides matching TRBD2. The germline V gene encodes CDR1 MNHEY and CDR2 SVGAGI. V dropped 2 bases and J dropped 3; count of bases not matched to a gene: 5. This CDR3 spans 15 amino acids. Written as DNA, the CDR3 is TGTGCCAGCAGTTACGCCGTGGGGGGGACAGATACGCAGTATTTT. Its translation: CASSYAVGGTDTQYF.

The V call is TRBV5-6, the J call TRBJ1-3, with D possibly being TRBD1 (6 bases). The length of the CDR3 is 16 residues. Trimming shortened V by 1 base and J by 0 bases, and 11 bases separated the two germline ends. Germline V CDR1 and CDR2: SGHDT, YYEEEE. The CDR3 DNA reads TGTGCCAGCAGCTTGAGGGGACACGCCTCTGGAAACACCATATATTTT. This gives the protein CASSLRGHASGNTIYF. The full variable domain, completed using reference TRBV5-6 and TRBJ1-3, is DAGVTQSPTHLIKTRGQQVTLRCSPKSGHDTVSWYQQALGQGPQFIFQYYEEEERQRGNFPDRFSGHQFPNYSSELNVNALLLGDSALYLCASSLRGHASGNTIYFGEGSWLTVV.

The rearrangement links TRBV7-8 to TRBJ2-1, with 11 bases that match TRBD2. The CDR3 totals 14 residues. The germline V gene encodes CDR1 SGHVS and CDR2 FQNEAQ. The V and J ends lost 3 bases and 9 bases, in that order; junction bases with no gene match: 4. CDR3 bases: TGTGCCAGCAGCTTGAATAGCGGGAGGGCTGAGCAGTTCTTC. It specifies CASSLNSGRAEQFF.

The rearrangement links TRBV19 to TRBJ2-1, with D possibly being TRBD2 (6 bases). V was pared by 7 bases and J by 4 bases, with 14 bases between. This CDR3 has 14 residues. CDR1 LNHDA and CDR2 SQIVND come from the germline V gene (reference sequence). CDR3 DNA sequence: TGTGCCAGTATGCCCCTCGGGGGATACAATGAGCAGTTCTTC. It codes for CASMPLGGYNEQFF.

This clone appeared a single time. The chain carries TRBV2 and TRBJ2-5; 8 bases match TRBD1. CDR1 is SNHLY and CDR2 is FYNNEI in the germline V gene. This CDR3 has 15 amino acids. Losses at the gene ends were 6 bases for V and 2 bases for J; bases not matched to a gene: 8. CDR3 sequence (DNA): TGTGCCAGCAGCTACGGGACAGGACCTCAAGAGACCCAGTACTTC. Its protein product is CASSYGTGPQETQYF.

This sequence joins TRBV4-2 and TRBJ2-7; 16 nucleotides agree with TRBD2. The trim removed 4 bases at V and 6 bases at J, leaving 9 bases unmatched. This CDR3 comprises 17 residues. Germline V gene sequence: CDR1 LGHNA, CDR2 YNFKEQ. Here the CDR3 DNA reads TGTGCCAGCAGCCTGGGACTAGCGGGAGGGTCATCCGGCGAGCAGTACTTC. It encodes CASSLGLAGGSSGEQYF.

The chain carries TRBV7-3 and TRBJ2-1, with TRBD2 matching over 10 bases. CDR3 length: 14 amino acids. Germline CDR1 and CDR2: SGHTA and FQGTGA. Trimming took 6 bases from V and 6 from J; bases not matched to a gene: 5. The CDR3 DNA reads TGTGCCAGCAGTACTAGCGGGATTGTCAATGAGCAGTTCTTC. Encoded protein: CASSTSGIVNEQFF.

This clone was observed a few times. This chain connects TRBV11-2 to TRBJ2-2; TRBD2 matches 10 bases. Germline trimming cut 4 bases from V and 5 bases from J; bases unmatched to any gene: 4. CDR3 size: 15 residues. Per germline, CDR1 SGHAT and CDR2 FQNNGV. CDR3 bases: TGTGCCAGCAGCTCACTAGCGGGAAAAACCGGGGAGCTGTTTTTT. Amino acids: CASSSLAGKTGELFF. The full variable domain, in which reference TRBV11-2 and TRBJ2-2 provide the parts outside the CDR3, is EAGVAQSPRYKIIEKRQSVAFWCNPISGHATLYWYQQILGQGPKLLIQFQNNGVVDDSQLPKDRFSAERLKGVDSTLKIQPAKLEDSAVYLCASSSLAGKTGELFFGEGSRLTVL.

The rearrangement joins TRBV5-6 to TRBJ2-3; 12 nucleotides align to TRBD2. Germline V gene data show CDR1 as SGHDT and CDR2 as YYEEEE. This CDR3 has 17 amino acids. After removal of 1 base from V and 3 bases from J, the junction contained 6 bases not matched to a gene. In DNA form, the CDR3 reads TGTGCCAGCAGCTTGCGCCGACTAGCGGGAGAGACAGATACGCAGTATTTT. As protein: CASSLRRLAGETDTQYF. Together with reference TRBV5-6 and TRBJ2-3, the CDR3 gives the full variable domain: DAGVTQSPTHLIKTRGQQVTLRCSPKSGHDTVSWYQQALGQGPQFIFQYYEEEERQRGNFPDRFSGHQFPNYSSELNVNALLLGDSALYLCASSLRRLAGETDTQYFGPGTRLTVL.

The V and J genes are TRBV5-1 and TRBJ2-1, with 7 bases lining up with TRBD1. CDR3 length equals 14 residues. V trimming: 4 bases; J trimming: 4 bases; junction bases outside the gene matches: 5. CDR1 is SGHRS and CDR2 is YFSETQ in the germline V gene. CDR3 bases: TGCGCCAGCAGCCGCGGACAGGCGTACAATGAGCAGTTCTTC. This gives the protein CASSRGQAYNEQFF.

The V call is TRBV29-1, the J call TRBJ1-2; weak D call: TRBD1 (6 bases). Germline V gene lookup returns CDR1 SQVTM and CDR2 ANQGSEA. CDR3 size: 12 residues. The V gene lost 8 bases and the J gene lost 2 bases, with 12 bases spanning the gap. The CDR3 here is CSSRTENYGYTF. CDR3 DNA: TGCAGCTCCAGGACAGAGAACTATGGCTACACCTTC.

CDR3 loop: CASSLLGQRLDTQYF. The CDR3 DNA reads as TGTGCCAGCAGCTTACTCGGCCAAAGACTTGATACGCAGTATTTT. The J gene is TRBJ2-3, the V gene TRBV7-9; D is ambiguous. Trimming removed 2 bases at V and 6 bases at J, with 15 bases between. The CDR3 has 15 amino acids. The germline gives CDR1 SEHNR, CDR2 FQNEAQ (reference sequence).

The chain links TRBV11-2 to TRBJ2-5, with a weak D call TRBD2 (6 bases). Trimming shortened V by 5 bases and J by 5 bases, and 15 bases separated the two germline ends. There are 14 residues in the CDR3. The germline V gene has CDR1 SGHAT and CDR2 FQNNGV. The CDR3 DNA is TGTGCCAGCAGCCCCCGGTGGGGGGATGAGACCCAGTACTTC. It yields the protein CASSPRWGDETQYF.

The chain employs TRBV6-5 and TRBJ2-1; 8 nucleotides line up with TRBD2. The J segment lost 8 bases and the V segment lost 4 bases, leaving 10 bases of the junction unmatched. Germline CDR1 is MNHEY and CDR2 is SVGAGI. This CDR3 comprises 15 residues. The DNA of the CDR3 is TGTGCCAGCAGTTTCCAACTAGCGGAGTACGATGAGCAGTTCTTC. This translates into CASSFQLAEYDEQFF.

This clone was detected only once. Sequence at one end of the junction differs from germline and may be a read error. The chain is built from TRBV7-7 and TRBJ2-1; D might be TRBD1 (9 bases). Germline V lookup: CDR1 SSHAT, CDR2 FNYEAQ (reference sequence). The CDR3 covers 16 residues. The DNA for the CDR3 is TGTGCTAGCAGCTTAGCGGGGACAGGGAAGGGGAATGAGCAGTTCTTC. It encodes CASSLAGTGKGNEQFF.

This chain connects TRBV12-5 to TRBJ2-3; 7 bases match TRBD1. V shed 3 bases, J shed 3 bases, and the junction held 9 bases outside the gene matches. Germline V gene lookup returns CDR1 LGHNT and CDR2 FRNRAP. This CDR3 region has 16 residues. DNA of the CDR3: TGTGCTAGTGGTTTCCGACAGGGAATAAGAACAGATACGCAGTATTTT. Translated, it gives CASGFRQGIRTDTQYF.

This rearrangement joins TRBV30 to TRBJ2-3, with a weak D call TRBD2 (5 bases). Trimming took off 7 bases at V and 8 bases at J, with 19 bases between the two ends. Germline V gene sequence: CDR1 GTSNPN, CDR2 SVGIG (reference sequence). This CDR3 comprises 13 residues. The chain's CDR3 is CALTLSGVGTQYF. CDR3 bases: TGTGCCTTGACTCTGAGCGGTGTGGGTACGCAGTATTTT.

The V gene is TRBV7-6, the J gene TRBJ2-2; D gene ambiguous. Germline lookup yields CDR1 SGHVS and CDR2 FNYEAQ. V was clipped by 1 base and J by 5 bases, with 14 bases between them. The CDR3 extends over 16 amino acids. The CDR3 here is CASSLGLPSKTGELFF. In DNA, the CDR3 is TGTGCCAGCAGCTTAGGCCTGCCGAGCAAAACCGGGGAGCTGTTTTTT.

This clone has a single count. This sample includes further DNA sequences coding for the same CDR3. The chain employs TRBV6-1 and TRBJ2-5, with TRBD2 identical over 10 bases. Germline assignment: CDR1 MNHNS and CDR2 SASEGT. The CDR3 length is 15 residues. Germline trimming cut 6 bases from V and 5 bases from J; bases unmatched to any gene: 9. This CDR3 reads CASSLSGTSEETQYF. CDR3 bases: TGTGCCAGCAGCTTATCCGGGACTAGCGAGGAGACCCAGTACTTC.

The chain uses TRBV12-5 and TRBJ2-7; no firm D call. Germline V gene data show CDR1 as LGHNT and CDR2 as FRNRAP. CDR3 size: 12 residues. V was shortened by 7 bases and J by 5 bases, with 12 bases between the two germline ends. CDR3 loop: CASAPDIHEQYF. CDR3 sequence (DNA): TGTGCTAGTGCACCAGACATCCACGAGCAGTACTTC.

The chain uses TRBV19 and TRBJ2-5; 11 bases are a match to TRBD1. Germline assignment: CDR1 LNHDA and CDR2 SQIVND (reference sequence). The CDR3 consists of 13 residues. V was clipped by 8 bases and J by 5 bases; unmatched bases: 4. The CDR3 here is CASRDRGSETQYF. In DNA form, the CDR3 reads TGTGCCAGTCGGGACAGGGGGTCGGAGACCCAGTACTTC.

The DNA of the CDR3 is TGTGCCAGCAGTTTGGGAGCTAGCACAGATACGCAGTATTTT. It is translated as CASSLGASTDTQYF. The rearrangement joins TRBV28 to TRBJ2-3, with D possibly TRBD2 on 5 matching bases. Trimming pared 3 bases from V and 0 bases from J, leaving 7 bases between. This CDR3 comprises 14 residues. Germline-derived CDR1 and CDR2 are MDHEN and SYDVKM.

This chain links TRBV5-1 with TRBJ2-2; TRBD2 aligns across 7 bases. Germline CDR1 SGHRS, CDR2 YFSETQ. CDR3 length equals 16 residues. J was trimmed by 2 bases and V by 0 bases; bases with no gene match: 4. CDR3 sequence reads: CASSLGVAGNTGELFF. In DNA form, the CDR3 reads TGCGCCAGCAGCTTGGGGGTAGCGGGCAACACCGGGGAGCTGTTTTTT. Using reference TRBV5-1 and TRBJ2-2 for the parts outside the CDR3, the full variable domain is KAGVTQTPRYLIKTRGQQVTLSCSPISGHRSVSWYQQTPGQGLQFLFEYFSETQRNKGNFPGRFSGRQFSNSRSEMNVSTLELGDSALYLCASSLGVAGNTGELFFGEGSRLTVL.

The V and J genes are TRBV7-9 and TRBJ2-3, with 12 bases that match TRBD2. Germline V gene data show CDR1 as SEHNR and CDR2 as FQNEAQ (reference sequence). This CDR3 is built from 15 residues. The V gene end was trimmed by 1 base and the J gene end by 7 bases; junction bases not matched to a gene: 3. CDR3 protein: CASSLGTSGTHTQYF. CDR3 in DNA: TGTGCCAGCAGCTTAGGGACTAGCGGGACCCATACGCAGTATTTT.

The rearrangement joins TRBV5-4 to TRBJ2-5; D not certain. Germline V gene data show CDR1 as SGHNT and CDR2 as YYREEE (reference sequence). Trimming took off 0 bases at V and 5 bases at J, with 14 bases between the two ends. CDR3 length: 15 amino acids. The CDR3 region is CASSLGSFGAETQYF. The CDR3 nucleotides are TGTGCCAGCAGCTTGGGAAGCTTCGGTGCGGAGACCCAGTACTTC.

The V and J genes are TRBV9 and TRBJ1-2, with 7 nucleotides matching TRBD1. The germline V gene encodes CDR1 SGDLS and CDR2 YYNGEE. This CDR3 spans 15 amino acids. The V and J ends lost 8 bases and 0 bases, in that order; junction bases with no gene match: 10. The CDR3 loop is CARQGRTSANYGYTF. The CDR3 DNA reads TGTGCCAGACAGGGGCGGACATCAGCTAACTATGGCTACACCTTC. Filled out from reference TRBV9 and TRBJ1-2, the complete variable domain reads DSGVTQTPKHLITATGQRVTLRCSPRSGDLSVYWYQQSLDQGLQFLIQYYNGEERAKGNILERFSAQQFPDLHSELNLSSLELGDSALYFCARQGRTSANYGYTFGSGTRLTVV.